Sequencing of this T cell receptor (beta chain) was carried out in a study of blood T cell repertoires in COVID-19 (dated by TCRdb to the early 2020s). For the study in its entirety: Samples from collaborators originated in the United States, Italy and Spain and spanned both the acute and convalescent phases of COVID-19. Nearly every sample came with metadata listing a de-identified subject ID, COVID-19 status, age in years and sex. The repertoires were released in a freely available public database intended as a resource for research on the immune response to SARS-CoV-2. Where HLA class I and class II types were available, the types were taken from metadata supplied by the sample provider, not from assay-based typing. The material from the prospective study consisted of cDNA or gDNA derived from T cells, B-cell-depleted T cells, or PBMCs. The samples were drawn from the first 160 participants of the ongoing ImmuneRACE study and from 1,254 subjects provided by 6 global collaborators. The dataset comprised deeply sampled blood TCRbeta repertoires from subjects exposed to, actively infected with, or recovered from COVID-19.

On the study overall, not on this receptor specifically: The quantity of clinical and demographic metadata differed by source and by participant and was supplied without curation.

The cysteine opens and the phenylalanine closes a CDR3 of 15 amino acids. The read is trimmed to its CDR3 DNA, 45 bases read in frame from base 1. Per the germline V gene (reference sequence), LGHDT is the CDR1 and YNNKEL is the CDR2. V is reduced by 5 bases and J by 0 bases, leaving a spacing of 13 bases between them. Whole blood was collected in K2EDTA tubes by collaborating institutions according to the institutions' own protocols. For TCRbeta analysis, collaborators shipped samples in one of three forms: frozen whole blood, isolated PBMCs, or DNA extracted from either of those sample types. The immunoSEQ Assay, a bias-controlled multiplex PCR, was used to amplify TCRbeta CDR3 regions from genomic DNA. As for how the authors treated the data: Nucleated cell counts per sample were estimated from amplification of reference gene primers within the assay. To quantify the absolute abundance of each unique TCRbeta CDR3 rearrangement, sequence reads were collapsed and filtered. For each sample, productive Simpson clonality was calculated as the square root of Simpson's diversity index over productive rearrangements. TCRdb limited this immuneACCESS table to in-frame rearrangements with V and J called. A share of clones is missing; checked studies link under half to unresolved V genes, and the rest is unexplained. V and J calls and clone size are copied from that table; D and trimming were computed from the DNA. Across this sample there are about 92,000 clones, with roughly 80% seen only once. The ten biggest clones cover 15% to 20% of the sample.

Concerning this clone: What this receptor recognizes is not known. No much larger clone exists at a distance of one base, and base qualities are not known.

This TCR came from a woman older than 75 with active or convalescent COVID-19. The chain is made from TRBV3-1 (or the pseudogene TRBV3-2) and TRBJ1-2, and possibly TRBD1, on 5 matching bases. The sample was peripheral blood. In nucleotide form, the sequence is TGTGCCAGCAGCGAACAGACAGTCACTAACTATGGCTACACCTTC. The translation is CASSEQTVTNYGYTF.